This entry describes one T cell receptor beta chain. Naive CD8 isolation took CD45RO-negative cells positively selected for CCR7 and excluded terminally differentiated effector memory CD45RA+ cells. Every donor was a Caucasian adult from Nashville, Tennessee. This sample was included in a study of shared clonotypes between healthy human individuals. Germline CDR1 is SGHVS and CDR2 is FNYEAQ. This CDR3 contains 16 residues. The V gene end was trimmed by 5 bases and the J gene end by 1 base; junction bases not matched to a gene: 8. Repertoires were generated with immunoSEQ multiplex PCR, while TCRdb's copy carries only in-frame clones and drops some. This table holds roughly 2,000,000 clones, just under 95% found once.

Input material: naive CD8+ T cells sorted from blood. The V gene is TRBV7-6, the J gene TRBJ2-3, with TRBD2 matching over 8 bases. This TCR was recovered from a man aged 18 to 29 in good health. The CDR3, as DNA: TGTGCCAGCAGCCCAGGACCGACTAGCGGCACAGATACGCAGTATTTT. Translating it yields CASSPGPTSGTDTQYF.